This T cell receptor (beta chain) stems from a study of shared clonotypes between healthy human individuals (dated by TCRdb to between 2020 and 2021). Some background on the complete study: Three men and two women, aged 18 to 49 years, made up the cohort. For each donor, CD4 naive and CD4 memory were each run on three plates, CD8 naive on two plates, and CD8 memory on one plate. To estimate repertoire size and how much clonotypes are shared between individuals, the study performed deep sequencing of blood TCR repertoires from a few healthy adults. To increase sequencing depth and limit assay-specific biases, different laboratories used diverse techniques to prepare libraries and sequence TCR repertoires. Per donor, leukapheresis produced somewhere between about 0.94 and 10 billion PBMCs.

Using the deep immunoSEQ assay, TCR CDR3 regions were amplified from genomic DNA by multiplex PCR. Extracted genomic DNA from each cell subset was spread evenly across all wells of several immunoSEQ 96-well plates, with each plate serving as a replicate. For sorted subsets, each replicate PCR was loaded with around 220 ng genomic DNA, equivalent to roughly 30,000 T cell genomes. Purified libraries were measured with a Qubit 3.0 fluorometer, size-checked on a Bioanalyzer 2100, and measured again with the KAPA Library Quantification kit. Every immunoSEQ 96-well plate was sequenced on a separate single-read 150-cycle Illumina NextSeq 550 flow cell. On the study's bioinformatics: Because the immunoSEQ output included only junctional sequences and no quality scores, the filtering could not be the same as the filtering used for full-length reads. To assign V/J genes and CDR3, sequences were annotated against IMGT germline references using PyIR, a Python wrapper for IgBLAST v1.9. Reads were removed for weak V/J assignments (E-value above 1e-6), missing CDR3, stop codons, out-of-frame junctions, or ambiguous translated residues. A V3J clonotype was defined by an identical inferred V gene, J gene, and CDR3 amino acid sequence. To compute the percentage overlap between repertoires, the number of shared unique clonotypes was divided by the size of the smaller repertoire. Richness of each repertoire was evaluated using RTK rarefaction, the Chao1 estimator, and Recon v2.1 estimates of unobserved clonotypes. Generation probabilities for all TCRbeta clonotypes obtained by the gDNA method from a handful of donors were computed using OLGA. The source is immuneACCESS, and TCRdb retained only in-frame sequences with V and J called. Part of the clones is not carried over; for the studies checked, unresolved V genes explain less than half of this, and the remainder is unexplained. V, J and clone size are taken as reported in that table, and D and trimming were inferred from the DNA itself. The sample yields 1,500,000 or so clones; roughly 96% were counted once. Together, the top ten hold roughly 1.2% of the sample.

Regarding this clone: Its binding antigen is unknown. Per-base quality was not reported, and no clone a single base away is much larger than it.

The donors were healthy, HIV-negative adults who had no recently reported acute infections or vaccinations. Every donor was a Caucasian adult residing in Nashville, Tennessee, USA. CD4+ T cells were enriched by magnetic negative selection; naive cells were then positively selected on CD45RA, and the negative fraction formed the memory subset. Blood was obtained by leukapheresis, after which PBMCs were separated by Ficoll-Histopaque density gradient centrifugation and cryopreserved in liquid nitrogen vapor phase. Analytical flow cytometry was used to check the purity and quantity of every magnetically sorted T cell population. Genomic DNA was isolated from every sorted fraction and measured by UV absorbance on a Nanodrop 2000c. Study-wide findings and limitations: Naive subsets generally had larger estimated clonotype richness than memory subsets. Based on pairwise subsampling, the degree of clonotype sharing among donors was expected to be affected by sequencing depth. Because the study included only a small number of donors, the genetic and exposure-history diversity represented was limited. Even with the large sequencing depth, rarefaction of the sorted-subset datasets indicated that sequencing was incomplete. Around 5% of naive CD4, roughly 3.5% of naive CD8, around 2.3% of memory CD4, and 0.4% of memory CD8 clonotypes were shared across a few donors. Sampling was limited to blood, and TCR repertoires in tissue likely differ from TCR repertoires in blood. Clonotypes shared by all four sorted-subset donors showed higher generation probabilities than non-shared clonotypes.

For CDR1 and CDR2, the germline V gene lists MDHEN and SYDVKM. Including cysteine and phenylalanine, the CDR3 has 15 amino acids. The CDR3 DNA has 45 bases and is translated from base 1. Between the V and J ends, shortened by 3 bases and 4 bases respectively, the junction contains 13 bases. The sequencing sample was made of naive CD4+ T cells sorted from blood. Read against the paper, the sample's cell subset or site label means: CD45RA+ positively selected. This chain joins TRBV28 to TRBJ1-3; the D region possibly corresponds to TRBD1 (6 bases align). The clonotype comes from a man aged 30-40 years in good health. Here the CDR3 is given as CASSFAGARGNTIYF. The nucleotides read TGTGCCAGCAGTTTTGCGGGGGCTCGGGGAAACACCATATATTTT.